This TCR beta chain emerged from a study of T cells expressing NK-cell markers. Synthesis of TCR beta cDNA relied on 5'RACE template switching carrying UMIs. TCRdb reprocessed the 5' RACE reads, keeping one entry per CDR3 protein, no DNA. This table lists 450,000 to 600,000 distinct CDR3 sequences. The CDR3 is 13 amino acids. Germline V CDR1 and CDR2: LNHDA, SQIVND (reference sequence). This TCR came from a man between 18 and 35 years old in good health. The chain employs TRBV19 and TRBJ1-1; without DNA, the TCRdb call of TRBD1 cannot be checked. Source material: blood T cells: a sorted CD56 or NKG2C T cell subset, CD4+ or CD8+ T cells, or bulk PBMC T cells (not recorded which). The CDR3 loop reads CASRGQPSFVAFF.